The TCR beta chain under discussion was sequenced for a study of memory CD4+ T cells and cytomegalovirus serostatus (dated by TCRdb to 2018 to 2020). For the wider study: The cohort included about 33 healthy adults from Belgium, of whom 9 were CMV seropositive and about 25 were CMV seronegative. The study sequenced CD4+ memory TCRbeta repertoires of a Belgian cohort with known cytomegalovirus serostatus to replicate a published TCR-based CMV serostatus classifier.

Genomic DNA was extracted from sorted cells with the Quick-DNA Microprep Kit. TCRbeta DNA was amplified with the immunoSEQ hsTCRbeta kit following the manufacturer's protocol. TCRbeta libraries were sequenced on an Illumina MiSeq instrument. The study's own analysis went as follows. Once out-of-frame sequences had been removed, approximately 2,000,000 distinct TCRbeta sequences were left, which works out to an average of about 71,000 per individual. Two values were used to score each individual: the count of under 200 previously reported CMV-associated TCRbeta sequences and the total count of productive distinct TCRbeta sequences. A beta-binomial model was reimplemented in Python, and scikit-learn random forests with default parameters were trained on data from the US cohort. On the Belgian cohort, classifier performance was reported as the median AUC, along with percentile confidence intervals, across 10,000 bootstrap iterations. This is the immuneACCESS table as TCRdb keeps it, with only in-frame sequences that have V and J called. A part of the clones is gone; compared with another copy, unresolved V genes explain less than half, and the rest is unexplained. That table furnishes V, J and clone size, whereas the DNA furnished D and trimming. In this sample the table shows approximately 50,000 clones, 70% to 75% of which occur a single time. The ten largest clones add up to 2% to 3% of the sample.

Single viable CD3+CD4+CD8-CD45RO+ cells were sorted as memory CD4+ T cells on a FACSAria II. CMV serostatus was determined with a Roche Elecsys assay detecting serum IgG against CMV pp150, pp28, p38 and p52. After the samples were thawed, total CD4+ T cells were enriched through positive selection using CD4 magnetic microbeads. The samples came from a different study that was designed specifically to examine the CD4+ T cell memory repertoire. Following standard operating procedures, peripheral blood mononuclear cells were isolated and cryopreserved, while serum was kept at -80 degrees C. The staining relied on CD3-PerCP (BW264/56), CD4-APC (RPA-T4), CD45RO-PE (UCHT1) and CD8-Pacific Orange (3B5) antibodies, and Sytox blue was used to exclude non-viable cells. V and J are truncated by 1 base and 9 bases respectively, leaving an intervening sequence of 13 bases. The CDR3, from cysteine to phenylalanine, totals 14 residues. Only CDR3 DNA remains: 42 bases, in frame from the first base. Based on the germline V gene, the CDR1 and CDR2 sequences are SGHVS and FQNEAQ.

Broader findings and caveats from the paper: The results were interpreted as suggesting that the CMV-associated TCR signature is largely present in the CD4+ memory repertoire. Among the 160 or so previously reported CMV-associated TCRbeta sequences, some 69 showed up in the CD4+ memory repertoires, with each one found in between one and five individuals. For predicting CMV serostatus, the median bootstrapped AUC was roughly 0.95 using the original framework and roughly 0.92 using a US-trained random forest. Unlike the original study, which covered naive and memory CD4+ and CD8+ populations, the Belgian study sequenced only CD4+CD45RO+ memory cells. On the Belgian cohort, the classifier built on the original framework reached a median bootstrapped AUC of about 0.95, with a 95% CI of 0.76-1.00.

This clone was detected only once. This receptor's antigen is unknown. Base qualities were left out, and no much larger clone turns up one base away. Sequences were obtained from memory CD4+ T cells from blood. This clonotype originated in an adult in good health and CMV-seropositive. In this chain, TRBV7-8 is recombined with TRBJ1-5, with TRBD1 perhaps the D gene, on 5 matching bases. The CDR3 corresponds to CASSLGLSQGPQHF. Here is the DNA: TGTGCCAGCAGCTTAGGTCTTTCCCAGGGGCCCCAGCATTTT.